This is a list of T cell receptor beta chains from one sample in a study of glioma-infiltrating T cells. TCRdb recomputed calls from the multiplex PCR reads with MiXCR, one row per CDR3 protein. This sample yields approximately 100,000 distinct CDR3 sequences, of which around 28% are seen a single time; 40% to 55% belongs to the top ten. Sequenced input: glioma tissue, nonneoplastic brain tissue, or PBMCs (not recorded which). Source of these receptors: a human donor with low-grade glioma or glioblastoma, undergoing nonglioma brain surgery, or in good health (not recorded which). CDR3s include the opening cysteine and the closing phenylalanine or tryptophan. The D gene is left open where the match is weak. The size field is filled for only some rows; it gives once, few, many or a size class.

size: few
D: NA
V: TRBV19
J: TRBJ1-1
DNA: TGTGCCAGTAGTAAATTGTCAGGGGTGACTGACACTGAAGCTTTCTTT
CDR3: CASSKLSGVTDTEAFF

size: many
D: NA
V: TRBV7-3
J: TRBJ2-5
DNA: TGTGCCAGCAGCTTACGACAGTTTCAAGAGACCCAGTACTTC
CDR3: CASSLRQFQETQYF

size: few
D: TRBD2
V: TRBV10-3
J: TRBJ2-3
DNA: TGTGCCATCAGTGGCACTAGCGGGGGGGCCAAAGATACGCAGTATTTT
CDR3: CAISGTSGGAKDTQYF

size: many
D: NA
V: TRBV6-1
J: TRBJ1-1
DNA: TGTGCCAGCGGGCCCAGGACAGCTAACACTGAAGCTTTCTTT
CDR3: CASGPRTANTEAFF

size: NA
D: NA
V: TRBV7-9
J: TRBJ2-7
DNA: TGTGCCAGCAGCTTAGCGTTAAAGGCCTACGAGCAGTACTTC
CDR3: CASSLALKAYEQYF

size: NA
D: TRBD1
V: TRBV14
J: TRBJ1-6
DNA: TGTGCCAGCAGCAGTCGGGACAGAAATTCACCCCTCCACTTT
CDR3: CASSSRDRNSPLHF

size: NA
D: TRBD1
V: TRBV2
J: TRBJ2-4
DNA: TGTGCCAGCAGTGATCAGGCAGGGGGCGCGAACATTCAGTACTTC
CDR3: CASSDQAGGANIQYF

size: once
D: NA
V: TRBV7-3
J: TRBJ2-7
DNA: TGTGCCAGCAGCTTAAATCCCTCTGGCTACGAGCAGTACTTC
CDR3: CASSLNPSGYEQYF

size: many
D: NA
V: TRBV11-3
J: TRBJ2-2
DNA: TGTGCCAGCAGCTATTACACCGGGGAGCTGTTTTTT
CDR3: CASSYYTGELFF

size: NA
D: TRBD1
V: TRBV28
J: TRBJ2-1
DNA: TGTGCCAGCAGTTTACAACCGGGACAGGGACACAATGAGCAGTTCTTC
CDR3: CASSLQPGQGHNEQFF

size: few
D: TRBD2
V: TRBV5-4
J: TRBJ2-3
DNA: TGTGCCAGCAGCTTGGGGGTAGCGGGGATCACAGATACGCAGTATTTT
CDR3: CASSLGVAGITDTQYF

size: many
D: NA
V: TRBV6-2/TRBV6-3
J: TRBJ1-1
DNA: TGTGCCAGCAGTTACGTGGCTAGCAACACTGAAGCTTTCTTT
CDR3: CASSYVASNTEAFF

size: NA
D: NA
V: TRBV3-1
J: TRBJ2-5
DNA: TGTGCCGGCAGCCAAGGTCAGACCCAGTACTTC
CDR3: CAGSQGQTQYF

size: NA
D: NA
V: TRBV2
J: TRBJ1-1
DNA: TGTGCCAGCAGTGATTGGCGTGGGTCGAACACTGAAGCTTTCTTT
CDR3: CASSDWRGSNTEAFF

size: many
D: TRBD2
V: TRBV28
J: TRBJ2-5
DNA: TGTGCCAGCAGTTTTGGAAGGCTAGCGGGACCGAAAGAGACCCAGTACTTC
CDR3: CASSFGRLAGPKETQYF

size: many
D: TRBD1
V: TRBV18
J: TRBJ2-1
DNA: TGTGCCAGCTCACACGGACAGGGGGCCGACAATGAGCAGTTCTTC
CDR3: CASSHGQGADNEQFF

size: many
D: NA
V: TRBV4-2
J: TRBJ2-1
DNA: TGTGCCAGCAGCCATAATAGCGGCTACAATGAGCAGTTCTTC
CDR3: CASSHNSGYNEQFF

size: many
D: NA
V: TRBV12-3/TRBV12-4
J: TRBJ1-5
DNA: TGTGCCAGCAGCGCAGGGGTTAACAATCAGCCCCAGCATTTT
CDR3: CASSAGVNNQPQHF

size: NA
D: NA
V: TRBV7-3
J: TRBJ2-3
DNA: TGTGCCAGCAGCTTAAGGGGCAGGCAGGGCAGGTCTTCACTTATGGGAAATACGGAGTATTTT
CDR3: CASSLRGRQGRSSLMGNTEYF

size: few
D: NA
V: TRBV9
J: TRBJ2-3
DNA: TGTGCCAGCATGCGGGGCTCTAGCACAGATACGCAGTATTTT
CDR3: CASMRGSSTDTQYF

size: few
D: NA
V: TRBV11-2
J: TRBJ1-6
DNA: TGTGCCAGCAGACTTGGACAGTTGGCCAATTCACCCCTCCACTTT
CDR3: CASRLGQLANSPLHF

size: many
D: TRBD1
V: TRBV7-2
J: TRBJ2-7
DNA: TGTGCCAGCAGCACAGGACAGGGAACCTACGAGCAGTACTTC
CDR3: CASSTGQGTYEQYF

size: NA
D: NA
V: TRBV20-1
J: TRBJ2-3
DNA: TGCAGTGCTAGATATTTGGCGGGGGCGTATGATACGCAGTATTTT
CDR3: CSARYLAGAYDTQYF

size: NA
D: NA
V: TRBV24-1
J: TRBJ1-2
DNA: TGTGCCACCAGTGACGGTGGATCGAGCTATGGCTACACCTTC
CDR3: CATSDGGSSYGYTF

size: many
D: NA
V: TRBV7-8
J: TRBJ1-6
DNA: TGTGCCAGCAGCCCCGTGGGGATTAGCTCCTATAATTCACCCCTCCACTTT
CDR3: CASSPVGISSYNSPLHF

size: few
D: NA
V: TRBV19
J: TRBJ1-1
DNA: TGTGCCAGTAGCTTCGACTGGAACACTGAAGCTTTCTTT
CDR3: CASSFDWNTEAFF

size: many
D: TRBD1
V: TRBV20-1
J: TRBJ1-1
DNA: TGCAGTGCCCAACGACAGGGAGGGACTGAAGCTTTCTTT
CDR3: CSAQRQGGTEAFF

size: NA
D: TRBD2
V: TRBV20-1
J: TRBJ2-5
DNA: TGCAGTGCTAGCCGCGGGGGGTATGAGACCCAGTACTTC
CDR3: CSASRGGYETQYF

size: many
D: NA
V: TRBV20-1
J: TRBJ2-1
DNA: TGCAGTGCTAGAGATTCTACTGTAGCGGACTCCTACAATGAGCAGTTCTTC
CDR3: CSARDSTVADSYNEQFF

size: NA
D: TRBD1
V: TRBV5-1
J: TRBJ1-1
DNA: TGCGCCAGCAGCCTTACTTTGGACAGGGAAGCTTTCTTT
CDR3: CASSLTLDREAFF

size: NA
D: TRBD1
V: TRBV11-1
J: TRBJ2-1
DNA: TGTGCCAGCAGCTTGTCGGGACAGGGCCACAATGAGCAGTTCTTC
CDR3: CASSLSGQGHNEQFF